The 2 T cell receptor beta chains below come from one sample, sequenced in a study of CD8 T cells in Susac syndrome. RNA was extracted with the RNeasy kit, and a quantity of about 0.45 to 1 ug was reverse transcribed using random hexamers. A single record per CDR3 protein comes from TCRdb applying MiXCR to the immunoSEQ multiplex PCR reads. This table has about 300,000 distinct CDR3 sequences, around 85% appearing once. The sample consisted of CD8+ T cells from PBMCs. The receptors here all came from a human donor with multiple sclerosis.

The chain is built from TRBV4-3 and TRBJ2-1; no clear D gene. The ends were cut back, 0 bases at V and 4 bases at J, with 16 bases in the middle. Germline CDR1 reads LGHNA; CDR2 reads YSLEER. CDR3 length equals 17 residues. In DNA form, the CDR3 reads TGCGCCAGCAGCCAAGAAGGAGTGACACCGGTTTACAATGAGCAGTTCTTC. Translation gives CASSQEGVTPVYNEQFF.

The sample holds one count of this clonotype. The rearrangement joins TRBV4-3 to TRBJ1-1, with a tentative D call TRBD1 (5 bases). V was pared by 5 bases and J by 10 bases, with 20 bases between. CDR1 is LGHNA and CDR2 is YSLEER in the germline V gene. The CDR3 loop spans 14 amino acids. This chain's CDR3 is CASSNLDAGDGAFF. The CDR3 bases are TGCGCCAGCAGCAATTTGGACGCCGGGGACGGAGCTTTCTTT.